This entry concerns a single TCR beta chain. This sample is drawn from a study of blood T cell repertoires in COVID-19. Study details: Sample material is recorded as cDNA or gDNA derived from T cells, B-cell-depleted T cells, or PBMCs.

Sequencing used immunoSEQ multiplex PCR; TCRdb keeps in-frame clones, though not all of them. The sample contains about 150,000 clones, around 82% of which appear only once. Trimming took 7 bases from V and 9 from J, leaving 16 bases between them. Germline-derived CDR1 and CDR2 are WSHSY and SAAADI. The CDR3 loop spans 13 amino acids. The chain employs TRBV10-2 and TRBJ2-4, with a weak D call TRBD1 (6 bases). Sequenced input: peripheral blood. The clonotype originates from a human donor with acute or convalescent COVID-19. The donor label of this sample is uncertain. This CDR3 reads CASTARDMGIQYF. CDR3 bases: TGCGCCAGCACCGCCCGGGACATGGGCATTCAGTACTTC.